Listed below are T cell receptor beta chains from one sample, sequenced in a study of shared clonotypes between healthy human individuals. Clones were read by immunoSEQ multiplex PCR, and TCRdb kept only the in-frame ones, dropping some. The data show around 2.1 million clones, around 95% seen once. Sequencing was done on a sample of naive CD4+ T cells sorted from blood. These receptors all come from a man younger than 35 in good health. Each CDR3 is given with its conserved first and last residue. The order of the fields is J gene, V gene, clone size, CDR3 length, D gene, CDR3 protein, CDR3 DNA. D genes are given only for firm matches. Clone size is given for some rows only: seen once, a few or many times, or a class if the clone is expanded.

J gene: TRBJ2-7; V gene: TRBV6-5; clone size: NA; CDR3 length: 15; D gene: NA; CDR3 protein: CASSYSTGKAYEQYF; CDR3 DNA: TGTGCCAGCAGTTACTCTACAGGGAAGGCCTACGAGCAGTACTTC
J gene: TRBJ2-5; V gene: TRBV30; clone size: few; CDR3 length: 16; D gene: TRBD1; CDR3 protein: CAWRPSSPDRRETQYF; CDR3 DNA: TGTGCCTGGAGGCCGTCCTCCCCGGACAGGCGGGAGACCCAGTACTTC
J gene: TRBJ2-5; V gene: TRBV11-3; clone size: few; CDR3 length: 15; D gene: TRBD1; CDR3 protein: CASSSTGFVGETQYF; CDR3 DNA: TGTGCCAGCAGCTCGACAGGGTTTGTGGGAGAGACCCAGTACTTC
J gene: TRBJ2-7; V gene: TRBV7-2; clone size: NA; CDR3 length: 15; D gene: NA; CDR3 protein: CASSSQSAGYYEQYF; CDR3 DNA: TGTGCCAGCAGCTCGCAATCGGCGGGATACTACGAGCAGTACTTC
J gene: TRBJ2-7; V gene: TRBV14; clone size: NA; CDR3 length: 15; D gene: NA; CDR3 protein: CASSQGPTGPYEQYF; CDR3 DNA: TGTGCCAGCAGCCAAGGGCCCACGGGGCCTTACGAGCAGTACTTC
J gene: TRBJ2-7; V gene: TRBV5-4; clone size: NA; CDR3 length: 12; D gene: NA; CDR3 protein: CASSFGSYEQYF; CDR3 DNA: TGTGCCAGCAGCTTCGGGTCCTACGAGCAGTACTTC
J gene: TRBJ1-6; V gene: TRBV19; clone size: NA; CDR3 length: 16; D gene: NA; CDR3 protein: CASRSLTTGNNSPLHF; CDR3 DNA: TGTGCCAGTAGATCCTTAACCACAGGGAACAATTCACCCCTCCACTTT
J gene: TRBJ1-2; V gene: TRBV6-6; clone size: NA; CDR3 length: 13; D gene: NA; CDR3 protein: CASRNPPAEGYTF; CDR3 DNA: TGTGCCAGCAGAAACCCCCCGGCGGAGGGCTACACCTTC
J gene: TRBJ2-2; V gene: TRBV7-7; clone size: once; CDR3 length: 15; D gene: NA; CDR3 protein: CASSPGPIITGELFF; CDR3 DNA: TGTGCTAGCAGCCCGGGGCCAATTATCACCGGGGAGCTGTTTTTT
J gene: TRBJ2-7; V gene: TRBV4-1; clone size: NA; CDR3 length: 16; D gene: TRBD1; CDR3 protein: CASSQERTGSSYEQYF; CDR3 DNA: TGCGCCAGCAGCCAAGAGAGGACAGGGAGCTCCTACGAGCAGTACTTC
J gene: TRBJ1-6; V gene: TRBV28; clone size: NA; CDR3 length: 12; D gene: NA; CDR3 protein: CASTGSYSPLHF; CDR3 DNA: TGTGCCAGTACAGGGTCGTATTCACCCCTCCACTTT